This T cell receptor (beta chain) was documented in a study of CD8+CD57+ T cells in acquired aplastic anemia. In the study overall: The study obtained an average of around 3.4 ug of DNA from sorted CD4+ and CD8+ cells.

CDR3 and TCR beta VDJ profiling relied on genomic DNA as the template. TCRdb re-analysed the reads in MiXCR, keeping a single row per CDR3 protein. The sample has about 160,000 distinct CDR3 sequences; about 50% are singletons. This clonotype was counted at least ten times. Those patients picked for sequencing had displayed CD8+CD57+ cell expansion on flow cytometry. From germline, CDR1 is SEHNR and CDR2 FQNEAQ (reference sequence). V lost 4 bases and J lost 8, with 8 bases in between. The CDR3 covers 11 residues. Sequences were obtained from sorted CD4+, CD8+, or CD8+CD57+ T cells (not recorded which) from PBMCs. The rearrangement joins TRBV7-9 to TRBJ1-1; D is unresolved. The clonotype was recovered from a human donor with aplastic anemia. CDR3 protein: CASSSSWEAFF. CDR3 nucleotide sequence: TGTGCCAGCAGCTCGAGTTGGGAAGCTTTCTTT.